These T cell receptor beta chains were read from a single sample in a study of blood T cells in healthy people across ages. MiXCR was run by TCRdb on the 5' RACE reads, yielding one entry per CDR3 protein. The table shows some 1 million distinct CDR3 sequences, with 40% to 50% occurring only once. The sample was blood. The receptors originated from a woman aged 55-70 years in good health. Each CDR3 is given without its conserved first and last residue. Fields, in order: J gene, V gene, CDR3 protein.

j_gene: TRBJ2-1; v_gene: TRBV20-1; CDR3aa: SARGQGAGYNEQF
j_gene: TRBJ2-2; v_gene: TRBV7-8; CDR3aa: ASSLALGTSGRVPTGELF
j_gene: TRBJ2-1; v_gene: TRBV11-2; CDR3aa: ASSIRGAGAAYNEQF
j_gene: TRBJ2-7; v_gene: TRBV15; CDR3aa: ATSILDRGPYEQY
j_gene: TRBJ1-5; v_gene: TRBV20-1; CDR3aa: SAFTPDSNQPQH
j_gene: TRBJ2-7; v_gene: TRBV7-6; CDR3aa: ASSLAPGAIYEQY
j_gene: TRBJ2-7; v_gene: TRBV5-1; CDR3aa: ASSSGLAVIYEQY
j_gene: TRBJ2-7; v_gene: TRBV3-1; CDR3aa: ASSSGTGTETRY
j_gene: TRBJ1-4; v_gene: TRBV5-5; CDR3aa: ASSKTGEKLF
j_gene: TRBJ2-3; v_gene: TRBV9; CDR3aa: ASSIRPADTQY
j_gene: TRBJ1-1; v_gene: TRBV20-1; CDR3aa: SASLHMNTEAF
j_gene: TRBJ2-5; v_gene: TRBV20-1; CDR3aa: SASDNNEQY
j_gene: .; v_gene: TRBV18; CDR3aa: ASSFSGRATQY
j_gene: TRBJ1-6; v_gene: TRBV2; CDR3aa: ASSRTGFGNSPLH
j_gene: TRBJ2-3; v_gene: TRBV27; CDR3aa: ASSWSVNTDTQY
j_gene: TRBJ2-7; v_gene: TRBV13; CDR3aa: ASSFPGQGGYEQY
j_gene: .; v_gene: TRBV6-5; CDR3aa: ASMGGDYIQY
j_gene: TRBJ2-1; v_gene: TRBV5-1; CDR3aa: ASSLGARYNEQF
j_gene: TRBJ1-2; v_gene: TRBV3-1; CDR3aa: ASSPRAVYGYT
j_gene: TRBJ2-7; v_gene: TRBV10-2; CDR3aa: ASSDHRGTYEQY
j_gene: TRBJ2-4; v_gene: TRBV11-2; CDR3aa: AGSDRLGQHNIQY
j_gene: TRBJ2-1; v_gene: TRBV4-2; CDR3aa: ASSQDALAWDEQF